This TCR beta chain was recovered during a study of cytomegalovirus exposure and HLA in healthy donors. General study findings and limits: Several of the most significant clusters appeared linked to common viral pathogens, based on a later analysis. CMV serostatus was the sole immune exposure information available.

With 1 base clipped from V and 8 bases from J, the junction kept 6 bases outside the gene matches. Germline V lookup: CDR1 MRHNA, CDR2 SNTAGT. This CDR3 is 15 amino acids long. A note on this clone: Its cognate antigen is unknown.

The PCR used 60 Vbeta and 13 Jbeta primers. This table comes from immunoSEQ multiplex PCR, and its TCRdb copy is limited to in-frame clones, with some not included. The sample includes under 200,000 clones, around 86% seen only once; the top ten take 0.96%. The clonotype comes from a girl aged 2 to 10 in good health and CMV-seropositive. The chain carries TRBV6-4 and TRBJ2-1, with TRBD2 matching over 9 bases. The sample comprised PBMCs. The CDR3 DNA follows: TGTGCCAGCAGTGACTTTAGCGGGAGTCGGGATGAGCAGTTCTTC. Its protein product is CASSDFSGSRDEQFF.